Many counts were recorded for the clone carrying this T cell receptor beta chain. Its target is unknown. It was genomic DNA that served as the template for profiling TCR beta VDJ and CDR3. In TCRdb, the reads were re-called with MiXCR into one record per CDR3 protein. Of 75,000 to 90,000 distinct CDR3 sequences in the sample, about half were seen once. This record belongs to a study of CD8+CD57+ T cells in acquired aplastic anemia. Study in general: Sorting CD4+ and CD8+ cells gave DNA averaging about 3.1 ug. Healthy donor CD4+ cell samples had a mean of roughly 10 million reads.

Findings and caveats of the study: Both patients and controls carried the same twenty-nine CD8+ CDR3 sequences. Significant differences in CD8+ Simpson's diversity were not observed between patients and controls.

The V gene lost 4 bases and the J gene lost 1 base, with 14 bases spanning the gap. The CDR3 contains 15 residues. CDR1 is SGDLS, CDR2 YYNGEE, per germline. V usage is TRBV9 and J usage is TRBJ1-2; no reliable D call. Input material: sorted CD4+, CD8+, or CD8+CD57+ T cells (not recorded which) from PBMCs. This receptor was taken from a human donor in good health, serving as a control. CDR3 sequence: CASSHTGSFNYGYTF. In DNA, the CDR3 is TGTGCCAGCAGCCATACGGGCAGTTTTAACTATGGCTACACCTTC. Full variable domain (rest looked up from reference TRBV9 and TRBJ1-2): DSGVTQTPKHLITATGQRVTLRCSPRSGDLSVYWYQQSLDQGLQFLIQYYNGEERAKGNILERFSAQQFPDLHSELNLSSLELGDSALYFCASSHTGSFNYGYTFGSGTRLTVV.